The 27 T cell receptor beta chains presented below share a single source sample, sequenced in a study of T cell repertoires in cytomegalovirus infection. TCRdb ran MiXCR on the reads and lists one entry per CDR3 protein. The sample has 180,000 or so distinct CDR3 sequences, roughly 17% seen once. Sequenced input: CD8+ T cells from PBMCs. Receptor source: a human donor in good health (CMV status not recorded). Some clones in this sample may be carry-over from other donors' samples.

The chain couples TRBV7-2 to TRBJ1-2, with no clear D. The CDR3 covers 14 residues. Between the trimmed V and J ends, which lost 1 base and 6 bases, there was a span of 12 bases. Germline CDR1 reads SGHTA; CDR2 reads FQGNSA. For the CDR3, the DNA is TGTGCCAGCAGCTTAGGGGTGATCCTGAATGGCTACACCTTC. It codes for CASSLGVILNGYTF.

The V gene is TRBV6-6, the J gene TRBJ2-7, with TRBD2 as a possible D gene (6 bases). V was clipped by 0 bases and J by 2 bases, with 8 bases between them. The CDR3 sequence is 14 residues long. Germline loops: CDR1 MNHNY, CDR2 SVGAGI (reference sequence). The CDR3 here is CASSYSGEAYEQYF. DNA for the CDR3: TGTGCCAGCAGTTACTCAGGGGAGGCCTACGAGCAGTACTTC.

V gene TRBV20-1 combines with J gene TRBJ2-1; 13 bases map to TRBD2. The germline V gene encodes CDR1 DFQATT and CDR2 SNEGSKA (reference sequence). This CDR3 has 19 residues. The J segment lost 0 bases and the V segment lost 6 bases, leaving 14 bases of the junction unmatched. The CDR3 DNA reads as TGCAGTGCACTCGGACTAGCGGGGGCCCTGTCGAGCTCCTACAATGAGCAGTTCTTC. It codes for CSALGLAGALSSSYNEQFF.

The CDR3 region has the DNA TGTGCCAGCAGTTCCAATGCAGGGGCTCATATCCTGAGTCAGTACTTC. Its protein is CASSSNAGAHILSQYF. The chain carries TRBV27 and TRBJ2-4; D might be TRBD1 (6 bases). V was clipped by 4 bases and J by 12 bases, with 25 bases between them. Germline assignment: CDR1 MNHEY and CDR2 SMNVEV (reference sequence). The CDR3 sequence is 16 residues long.

In this sample, this clonotype turned up a few times. The rearrangement joins TRBV9 to TRBJ2-1, with D hard to call. Germline values: CDR1 SGDLS, CDR2 YYNGEE. Trimming removed 3 bases from V and 8 bases from J, with 9 bases in between. The CDR3 has 12 amino acids. This CDR3 is CASSARRDEQFF. The CDR3 bases are TGTGCCAGCAGCGCCAGAAGGGATGAGCAGTTCTTC.

This clonotype was seen a handful of times. This chain links TRBV7-2 with TRBJ1-1; TRBD1 agrees at 10 bases. This CDR3 spans 15 amino acids. In germline, CDR1 is SGHTA, CDR2 FQGNSA. V lost 6 bases, J lost 2 bases, and 6 bases stayed unmatched. CDR3 sequence: CASRRQGARNTEAFF. In DNA, the CDR3 is TGTGCCAGCAGGCGACAGGGGGCGAGAAACACTGAAGCTTTCTTT.

This chain connects TRBV2 to TRBJ2-3, with D perhaps TRBD2 (5 bases). The CDR3 length is 14 residues. Looked up from germline, CDR1 is SNHLY and CDR2 is FYNNEI. V dropped 7 bases and J dropped 2 bases, with 13 bases sitting between them. DNA for the CDR3: TGTGCCAGCATGAGGAGGTCTTCCACAGATACGCAGTATTTT. This gives the protein CASMRRSSTDTQYF.

The chain joins TRBV28 to TRBJ2-5; unclear D gene. The CDR3 is 15 residues long. Germline V CDR1 and CDR2: MDHEN, SYDVKM. V was cut by 2 bases and J by 5 bases, with 15 bases left in between. The CDR3 DNA reads TGTGCCAGCAGTTTAAGCGCTGCAACCTGGGAGACCCAGTACTTC. As protein: CASSLSAATWETQYF.

In this sample, this clonotype turned up a few times. The chain couples TRBV7-9 to TRBJ1-2, with no clear D. CDR1 and CDR2 from the germline V gene are SEHNR and FQNEAQ (reference sequence). The CDR3 extends over 16 amino acids. With 2 bases removed from V and 4 bases from J, the gap between germline ends came to 17 bases. The CDR3 is CASSLFGVGRFYGYTF. The CDR3 DNA reads TGTGCCAGCAGCTTATTCGGGGTCGGCCGATTCTATGGCTACACCTTC.

The chain links TRBV5-1 to TRBJ2-1; D call uncertain. This CDR3 has 13 amino acids. Looked up from germline, CDR1 is SGHRS and CDR2 is YFSETQ. V was pared by 1 base and J by 8 bases, with 10 bases between. The CDR3 protein is CASSLSLGYEQFF. The CDR3, as DNA: TGCGCCAGCAGCTTGTCGCTCGGCTATGAGCAGTTCTTC.

This clonotype was seen more than once but under ten times. The chain links TRBV7-9 to TRBJ2-7, with D maybe TRBD1 (5 bases). Germline assignment: CDR1 SEHNR and CDR2 FQNEAQ (reference sequence). Trimming removed 5 bases at V and 3 bases at J, with 14 bases between. CDR3 size: 14 residues. For the CDR3, the DNA is TGTGCCAGCAGCCCACTGGACATGTACTACGAGCAGTACTTC. Its translation is CASSPLDMYYEQYF.

The V call is TRBV12-3 or TRBV12-4, the J call TRBJ2-3, with D possibly being TRBD1 or TRBD2 (5 bases each). CDR3 length: 14 amino acids. The germline V and J ends were trimmed by 7 bases and 5 bases, with 16 bases remaining between them. CDR3: CASTAGTPEDTQYF. The CDR3 DNA reads as TGTGCCAGCACCGCCGGGACCCCAGAAGATACGCAGTATTTT.

The rearrangement joins TRBV10-3 to TRBJ1-1; TRBD1 matches 7 bases. CDR3 length: 12 amino acids. J lost 5 bases, V lost 6 bases, and 3 bases had no gene match. Per germline, CDR1 ENHRY and CDR2 SYGVKD. CDR3 region: CAIRTGETEAFF. CDR3 DNA: TGTGCCATCAGAACAGGGGAAACTGAAGCTTTCTTT.

This clonotype was seen a few times. V usage is TRBV7-2 and J usage is TRBJ2-1, with D perhaps TRBD2 (5 bases). Trimming took off 5 bases at V and 7 bases at J, with 12 bases between the two ends. In germline, CDR1 is SGHTA, CDR2 FQGNSA. CDR3 length: 13 residues. In DNA form, the CDR3 reads TGTGCCAGCAGCCCCGGCGGAGGTAATGAGCAGTTCTTC. This gives the protein CASSPGGGNEQFF.

This clonotype was observed many times. This rearrangement joins TRBV28 to TRBJ1-6; 9 bases fit TRBD1. Germline V CDR1 and CDR2: MDHEN, SYDVKM. There are 15 residues in the CDR3. V lost 3 bases, J lost 7 bases, and 4 bases stayed unmatched. The CDR3 sequence is CASSLSGTGNSPLHF. DNA of the CDR3: TGTGCCAGCAGTTTGTCCGGGACAGGGAATTCACCCCTCCACTTT.

This clonotype came up a few times. V and J are TRBV7-8 and TRBJ1-1; D is unresolved. V lost 3 bases, J lost 1 base, and 6 bases lay in between. CDR3 size: 13 residues. In germline, CDR1 is SGHVS, CDR2 FQNEAQ. The CDR3 here is CASSLLENTEAFF. As DNA, the CDR3 is TGTGCCAGCAGCTTGCTAGAGAACACTGAAGCTTTCTTT.

The V gene is TRBV14, the J gene TRBJ2-1; TRBD1 matches 9 bases. In germline, CDR1 is SGHDN, CDR2 FVKESK. V was clipped by 4 bases and J by 15 bases; unmatched bases: 7. This CDR3 contains 12 residues. The CDR3 DNA reads as TGTGCCAGCAGCCTTGCCGGGACAGGGCCGTTCTTC. Translating gives CASSLAGTGPFF.

This clonotype was counted a few times. This chain links TRBV28 with TRBJ1-3, with TRBD1 as a possible D gene (6 bases). There are 18 residues in the CDR3. Germline V gives CDR1 MDHEN, CDR2 SYDVKM. Trimming took 8 bases from V and 0 from J, leaving 23 bases between them. The CDR3 bases are TGTGCCAGCGGACCGTACTCGGACAGCCTCCACTCTGGAAACACCATATATTTT. It encodes CASGPYSDSLHSGNTIYF. Complete variable domain (other parts from reference TRBV28 and TRBJ1-3): DVKVTQSSRYLVKRTGEKVFLECVQDMDHENMFWYRQDPGLGLRLIYFSYDVKMKEKGDIPEGYSVSREKKERFSLILESASTNQTSMYLCASGPYSDSLHSGNTIYFGEGSWLTVV.

In its sample, this clonotype was seen a few times. The gene calls are TRBV6-5 and TRBJ1-2; D may be TRBD1 (6 bases). The CDR3 extends over 15 amino acids. Germline CDR1 reads MNHEY; CDR2 reads SVGAGI. Trimming left V 2 bases short and J 3 bases short, with 13 bases between. The CDR3 DNA reads TGTGCCAGCAGTTACCCCGGAACAGGGTACTATGGCTACACCTTC. Translating gives CASSYPGTGYYGYTF.

V is TRBV15 and J is TRBJ2-7; the D gene is possibly TRBD1 (6 bases). The V gene's germline CDR1 is LNHNV and CDR2 YYDKDF (reference sequence). Trimming cost V 0 bases and J 1 base, with 22 bases left between them. CDR3 length: 19 residues. The CDR3 loop reads CATSRDHPSSQGRSYEQYF. Here the CDR3 DNA reads TGTGCCACCAGCAGAGATCACCCGAGTTCACAGGGCCGATCCTACGAGCAGTACTTC.

This clonotype appeared a few times. V usage is TRBV7-8 and J usage is TRBJ2-7; a weak D match, TRBD1 (6 bases). There are 14 residues in the CDR3. Germline V CDR1 and CDR2: SGHVS, FQNEAQ. The V and J ends lost 5 bases and 2 bases respectively, with 13 bases between them. The CDR3 region has the DNA TGTGCCAGCAGCCTCCGGGACATCACCTACGAGCAGTACTTC. Protein sequence: CASSLRDITYEQYF.

The chain uses TRBV4-3 and TRBJ1-1, with 9 positions matching TRBD1. Germline V lookup: CDR1 LGHNA, CDR2 YSLEER. V shed 1 base, J shed 7 bases, and the junction held 4 bases outside the gene matches. The CDR3 has 14 residues. CDR3 DNA: TGCGCCAGCAGCCAAGTACAGGGGGCTGGTGAAGCTTTCTTT. It specifies CASSQVQGAGEAFF.

This clonotype was seen a handful of times. The chain recombines TRBV7-9 with TRBJ2-1; possible D gene TRBD2, 6 bases. The CDR3 has 15 amino acids. Germline lookup yields CDR1 SEHNR and CDR2 FQNEAQ (reference sequence). V lost 3 bases and J lost 3, with 12 bases in between. CDR3 coding DNA: TGTGCCAGCAGCTTTTCGGGGGAGCTCTACAATGAGCAGTTCTTC. This sequence encodes CASSFSGELYNEQFF.

This chain uses TRBV19 with TRBJ1-1; D may be TRBD1 (6 bases). Germline V lookup: CDR1 LNHDA, CDR2 SQIVND (reference sequence). This CDR3 is built from 15 residues. Trimming took 3 bases from V and 0 from J, leaving 11 bases between them. The CDR3 coding sequence is TGTGCCAGTAGTATGCACAGGGAGTTGAACACTGAAGCTTTCTTT. Encoded protein: CASSMHRELNTEAFF.

The sample holds a few counts of this clonotype. This chain joins TRBV29-1 and TRBJ2-3; a possible D gene is TRBD1 (6 bases). With 8 bases removed from V and 5 bases from J, the gap between germline ends came to 17 bases. This CDR3 region has 13 residues. The germline CDR1 and CDR2 sequences are SQVTM and ANQGSEA. CDR3 in amino acids: CSLGAGEKDTQYF. CDR3 nucleotides: TGCAGCCTGGGGGCAGGGGAGAAAGATACGCAGTATTTT.

The J gene is TRBJ2-3, the V gene TRBV20-1; 8 bases match TRBD1. CDR1 and CDR2 from the germline V gene are DFQATT and SNEGSKA (reference sequence). Unmatched junction bases numbered 5, after V lost 4 bases and J lost 2 bases. This CDR3 region has 14 residues. The DNA for the CDR3 is TGCAGTGCTATCGAGACAGGGGCCACAGATACGCAGTATTTT. This sequence encodes CSAIETGATDTQYF.

This clonotype was detected ten times or more. The rearrangement joins TRBV6-2 or TRBV6-3 to TRBJ2-2; D is undetermined. Trimming shortened V by 5 bases and J by 4 bases, and 11 bases separated the two germline ends. CDR3 length: 14 residues. The germline gives CDR1 MNHEY, CDR2 SVGEGT. The CDR3 coding sequence is TGTGCCAGCAGTCATACCGACTCCACCGGGGAGCTGTTTTTT. This encodes CASSHTDSTGELFF.